Listed below are T cell receptor beta chains from one sample, sequenced in a study of T cell responses to AZD1222 COVID-19 vaccine. The method was immunoSEQ multiplex PCR; TCRdb's version includes in-frame clones alone and lacks a portion of them. The sample yields about 140,000 clones, 80% to 95% seen once. The starting material was peripheral blood, obtained 28 days after the second AZD1222 dose. These receptors originate from an adult who received the AZD1222 COVID-19 vaccine. The CDR3 runs from the conserved cysteine through the conserved F or W. Fields, in order: V gene, D gene, J gene, CDR3 protein, CDR3 DNA. The D gene is left open where the match is weak.

TRBV19,.,TRBJ2-3,CASSIGSSTDTQYF,TGTGCCAGTAGTATCGGATCTAGCACAGATACGCAGTATTTT
TRBV7-3,TRBD1,TRBJ2-7,CASSLTGTGFHEQYF,TGTGCCAGCAGCTTAACCGGGACAGGGTTCCACGAGCAGTACTTC
TRBV20-1,.,TRBJ2-1,CSASRQYNEQFF,TGCAGTGCTAGTCGGCAATACAATGAGCAGTTCTTC
TRBV19,TRBD2,TRBJ2-2,CASSSSSGKNTGELFF,TGTGCCAGTAGTTCCTCAAGCGGGAAAAACACCGGGGAGCTGTTTTTT
TRBV6-2/TRBV6-3,.,TRBJ1-1,CASSYSPGTEAFF,TGTGCCAGCAGTTACTCTCCGGGGACTGAAGCTTTCTTT
TRBV11-2,.,TRBJ2-1,CASSPLAKEGEQFF,TGTGCCAGCAGCCCCTTGGCAAAAGAAGGTGAGCAGTTCTTC
TRBV23-1,.,TRBJ1-2,CASSQLWEGLYYGYTF,TGCGCCAGCAGTCAACTATGGGAGGGTCTTTACTATGGCTACACCTTC
TRBV28,.,TRBJ1-6,CASRPPGHSPLHF,TGTGCCAGCCGACCTCCCGGCCATTCACCCCTCCACTTT
TRBV7-9,.,TRBJ1-1,CASSPFWRLQAFF,TGTGCCAGCAGCCCTTTTTGGAGATTACAAGCTTTCTTT
TRBV28,.,TRBJ1-1,CASTRLEGLVAFF,TGTGCCAGCACCCGCCTAGAGGGGCTGGTAGCTTTCTTT
TRBV5-4,.,TRBJ1-4,CASSLEAGANEKLFF,TGTGCCAGCAGCTTGGAGGCAGGGGCGAATGAAAAACTGTTTTTT
TRBV5-1,TRBD1,TRBJ2-2,CASSTGGSNTGELFF,TGCGCCAGCAGCACAGGGGGCTCGAACACCGGGGAGCTGTTTTTT
TRBV5-5,.,TRBJ2-5,CASSFSARQETQYF,TGTGCCAGCAGCTTCAGTGCCAGACAAGAGACCCAGTACTTC
TRBV6-5,.,TRBJ1-6,CASSYSMGAGSPLHF,TGTGCCAGCAGTTACTCGATGGGGGCGGGTTCACCCCTCCACTTT
TRBV10-3,.,TRBJ1-3,CAAFRGVEGNTIYF,TGTGCCGCCTTCAGGGGCGTGGAGGGAAACACCATATATTTT
TRBV5-6,.,TRBJ1-2,CASSFYQKVTTSYGYTF,TGTGCCAGCAGCTTCTACCAGAAGGTTACGACCTCTTATGGCTACACCTTC
TRBV23-1,.,TRBJ1-4,CASRTDLIPNEEKLFF,TGCGCCAGCAGGACTGACCTAATCCCGAACGAGGAAAAACTGTTTTTT